The clone carrying this T cell receptor (beta chain) was recorded many times. The source of the sample is a study of T cells in Graves' hyperthyroidism and ophthalmopathy. Amplification targeted TCR beta CDR3 regions from RNA transcripts. RT-PCR in the first round (using the HTBI primer set) targeted the TCR CDR3. TCRdb re-derived calls from the multiplex PCR reads in MiXCR, one entry per CDR3 protein. The sample records about 600,000 distinct CDR3 sequences, more than 15% being singletons. Germline-derived CDR1 and CDR2 are DFQATT and SNEGSKA (reference sequence). CDR3 size: 13 residues. V dropped 3 bases and J dropped 4 bases, with 12 bases sitting between them.

The chain links TRBV20-1 to TRBJ1-1; no reliable D call. The TCR originated in a woman aged 40 to 55 with Graves' ophthalmopathy. What was sequenced was blood. The CDR3 protein is CSASAGRVTEAFF. CDR3 DNA sequence: TGCAGTGCTAGCGCCGGGAGGGTCACTGAAGCTTTCTTT.